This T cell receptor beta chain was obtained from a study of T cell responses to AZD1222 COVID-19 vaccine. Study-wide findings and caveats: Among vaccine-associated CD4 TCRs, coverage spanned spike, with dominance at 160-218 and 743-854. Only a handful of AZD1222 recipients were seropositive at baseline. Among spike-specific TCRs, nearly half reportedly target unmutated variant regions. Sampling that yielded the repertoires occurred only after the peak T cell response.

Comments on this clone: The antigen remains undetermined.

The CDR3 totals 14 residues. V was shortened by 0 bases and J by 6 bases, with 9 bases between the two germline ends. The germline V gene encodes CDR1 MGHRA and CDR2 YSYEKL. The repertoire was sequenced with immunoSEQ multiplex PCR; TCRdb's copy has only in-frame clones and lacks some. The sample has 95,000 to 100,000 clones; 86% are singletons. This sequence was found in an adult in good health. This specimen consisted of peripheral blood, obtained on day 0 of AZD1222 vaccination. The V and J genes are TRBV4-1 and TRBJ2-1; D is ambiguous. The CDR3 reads CASSQDTGGNEQFF. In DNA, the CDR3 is TGCGCCAGCAGCCAAGATACGGGTGGCAATGAGCAGTTCTTC.